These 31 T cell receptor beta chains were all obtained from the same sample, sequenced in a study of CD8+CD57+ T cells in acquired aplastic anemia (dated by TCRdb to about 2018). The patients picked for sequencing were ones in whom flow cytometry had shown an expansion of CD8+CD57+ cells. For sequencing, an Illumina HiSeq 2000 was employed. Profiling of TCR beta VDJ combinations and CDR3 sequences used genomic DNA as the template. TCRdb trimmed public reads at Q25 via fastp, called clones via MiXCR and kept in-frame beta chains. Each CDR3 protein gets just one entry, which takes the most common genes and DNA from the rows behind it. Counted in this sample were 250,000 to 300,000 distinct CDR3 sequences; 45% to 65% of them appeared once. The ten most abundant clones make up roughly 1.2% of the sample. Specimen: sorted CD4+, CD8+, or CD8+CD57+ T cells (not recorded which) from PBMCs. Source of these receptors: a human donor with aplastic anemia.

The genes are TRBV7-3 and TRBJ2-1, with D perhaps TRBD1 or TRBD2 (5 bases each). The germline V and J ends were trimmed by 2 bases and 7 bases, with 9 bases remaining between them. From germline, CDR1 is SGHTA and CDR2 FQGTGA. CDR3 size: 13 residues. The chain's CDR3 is CASSLGDPNEQFF. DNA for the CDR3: TGTGCCAGCAGCTTAGGGGACCCTAATGAGCAGTTCTTC.

CDR3 region: CSARDPSGGPFVQFF. The DNA for the CDR3 is TGCAGTGCTAGAGATCCTTCGGGAGGGCCGTTCGTGCAGTTCTTC. This rearrangement joins TRBV20-1 to TRBJ2-1; 8 bases map to TRBD2. This CDR3 contains 15 residues. Germline values: CDR1 DFQATT, CDR2 SNEGSKA (reference sequence). V lost 0 bases and J lost 12; bases outside the gene matches: 13.

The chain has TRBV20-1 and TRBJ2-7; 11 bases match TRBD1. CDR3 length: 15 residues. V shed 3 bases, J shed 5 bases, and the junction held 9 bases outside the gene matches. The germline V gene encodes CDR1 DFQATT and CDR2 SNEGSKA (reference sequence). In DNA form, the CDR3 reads TGCAGTGCTAGGCACCGGGACAGGGGGTTCGACGAGCAGTACTTC. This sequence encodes CSARHRDRGFDEQYF.

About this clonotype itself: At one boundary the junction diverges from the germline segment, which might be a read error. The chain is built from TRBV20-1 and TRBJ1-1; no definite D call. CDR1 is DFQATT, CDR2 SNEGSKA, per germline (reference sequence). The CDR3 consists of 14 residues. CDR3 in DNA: TGCAGTGCTAGGCCCCTCACATTGAGGACTGAAGCATTCTTT. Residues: CSARPLTLRTEAFF.

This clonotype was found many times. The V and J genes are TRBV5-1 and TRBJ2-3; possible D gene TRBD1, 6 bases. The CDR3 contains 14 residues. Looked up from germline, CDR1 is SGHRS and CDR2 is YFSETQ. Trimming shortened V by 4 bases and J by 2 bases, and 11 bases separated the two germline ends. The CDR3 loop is CASSLWGPTDTQYF. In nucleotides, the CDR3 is TGCGCCAGCAGCCTTTGGGGGCCCACAGATACGCAGTATTTT.

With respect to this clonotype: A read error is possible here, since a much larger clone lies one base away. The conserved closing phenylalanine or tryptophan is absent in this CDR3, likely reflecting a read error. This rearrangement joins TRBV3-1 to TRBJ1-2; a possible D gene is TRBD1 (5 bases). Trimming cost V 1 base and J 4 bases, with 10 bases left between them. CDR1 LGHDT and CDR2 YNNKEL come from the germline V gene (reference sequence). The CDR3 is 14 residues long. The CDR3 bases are TGTGCCAGCAGCCAAGGTGACAGTACCTATGGCTACACCTCC. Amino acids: CASSQGDSTYGYTS.

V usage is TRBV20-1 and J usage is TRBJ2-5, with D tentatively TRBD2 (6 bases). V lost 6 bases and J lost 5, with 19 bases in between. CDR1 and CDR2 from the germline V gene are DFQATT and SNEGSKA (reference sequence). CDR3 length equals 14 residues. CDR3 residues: CSASESTSRETQYF. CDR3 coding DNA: TGCAGTGCCTCCGAGTCCACTAGCCGGGAGACCCAGTACTTC.

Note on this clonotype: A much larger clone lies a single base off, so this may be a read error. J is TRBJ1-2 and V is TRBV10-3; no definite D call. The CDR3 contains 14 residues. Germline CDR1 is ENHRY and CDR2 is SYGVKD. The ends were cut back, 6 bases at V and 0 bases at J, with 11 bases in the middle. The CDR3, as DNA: TGTGCCATCAGCAGGCTCATGGCTAACTATGGCTACACCTTC. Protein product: CAISRLMANYGYTF.

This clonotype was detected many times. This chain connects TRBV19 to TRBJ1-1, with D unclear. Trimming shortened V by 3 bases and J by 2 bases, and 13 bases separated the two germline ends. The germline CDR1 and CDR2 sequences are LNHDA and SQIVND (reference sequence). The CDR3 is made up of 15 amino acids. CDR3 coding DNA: TGTGCCAGTAGTATGAGTGTCATCCTAAACACTGAAGCTTTCTTT. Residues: CASSMSVILNTEAFF.

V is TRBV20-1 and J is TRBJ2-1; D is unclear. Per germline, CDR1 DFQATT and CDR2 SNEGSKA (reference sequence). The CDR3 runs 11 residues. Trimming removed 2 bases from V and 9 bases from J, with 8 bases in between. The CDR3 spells CSARRNSEQFF. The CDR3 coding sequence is TGCAGTGCTAGAAGGAATAGTGAGCAGTTCTTC.

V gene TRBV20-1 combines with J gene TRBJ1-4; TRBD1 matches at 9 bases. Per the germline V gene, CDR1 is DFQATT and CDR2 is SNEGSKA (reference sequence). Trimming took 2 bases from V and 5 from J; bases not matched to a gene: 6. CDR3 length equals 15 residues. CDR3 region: CSARITGGFNEKLFF. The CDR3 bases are TGCAGTGCTAGAATAACAGGGGGCTTCAATGAAAAACTGTTTTTT.

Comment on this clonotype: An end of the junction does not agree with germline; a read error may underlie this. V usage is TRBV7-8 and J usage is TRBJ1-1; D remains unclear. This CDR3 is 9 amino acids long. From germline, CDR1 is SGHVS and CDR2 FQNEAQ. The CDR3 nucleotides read TGCGCCAGCATTGCGAGAGCTTTCTTT. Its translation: CASIARAFF.

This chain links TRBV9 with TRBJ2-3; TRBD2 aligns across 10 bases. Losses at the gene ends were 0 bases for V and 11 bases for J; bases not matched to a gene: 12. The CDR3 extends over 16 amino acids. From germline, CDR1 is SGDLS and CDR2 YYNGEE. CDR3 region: CASSVGGAGGYNEQYF. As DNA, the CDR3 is TGTGCCAGCAGCGTAGGCGGAGCGGGGGGGTACAATGAGCAGTATTTT.

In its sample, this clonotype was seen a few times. The CDR3 reads CASSWGQGQSQFF. The DNA of the CDR3 is TGTGCCAGCAGCTGGGGACAGGGACAGTCCCAGTTCTTC. The chain carries TRBV7-9 and TRBJ2-1, with 9 bases aligning to TRBD1. The CDR3 consists of 13 residues. The J segment lost 13 bases and the V segment lost 4 bases, leaving 8 bases of the junction unmatched. Germline-derived CDR1 and CDR2 are SEHNR and FQNEAQ (reference sequence).

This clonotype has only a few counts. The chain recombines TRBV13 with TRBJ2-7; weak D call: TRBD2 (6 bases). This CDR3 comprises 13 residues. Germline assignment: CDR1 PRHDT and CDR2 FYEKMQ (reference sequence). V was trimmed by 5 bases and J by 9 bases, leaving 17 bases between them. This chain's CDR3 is CASSPGRRVGQYF. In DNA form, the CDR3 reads TGTGCCAGCAGCCCGGGCCGGAGGGTAGGGCAGTACTTC.

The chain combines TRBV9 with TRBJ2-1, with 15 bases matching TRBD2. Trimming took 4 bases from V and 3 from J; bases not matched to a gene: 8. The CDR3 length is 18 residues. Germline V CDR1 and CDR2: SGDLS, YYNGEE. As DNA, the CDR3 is TGTGCCAGCAGCATGCCGGGACTAGCGGGGGGAGTCTACAATGAGCAGTTCTTC. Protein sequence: CASSMPGLAGGVYNEQFF.

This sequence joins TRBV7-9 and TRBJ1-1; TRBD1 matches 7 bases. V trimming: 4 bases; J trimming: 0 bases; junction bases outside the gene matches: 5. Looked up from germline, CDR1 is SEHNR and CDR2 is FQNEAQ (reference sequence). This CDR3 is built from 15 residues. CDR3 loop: CASSYTGALNTEAFF. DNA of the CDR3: TGTGCCAGCAGCTATACAGGGGCCCTGAACACTGAAGCTTTCTTT.

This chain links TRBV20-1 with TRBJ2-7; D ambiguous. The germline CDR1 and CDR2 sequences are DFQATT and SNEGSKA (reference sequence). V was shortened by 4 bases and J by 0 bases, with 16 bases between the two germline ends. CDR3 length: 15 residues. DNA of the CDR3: TGCAGTGCTAATCCCGACACAGCCTTCTCCTACGAGCAGTACTTC. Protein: CSANPDTAFSYEQYF.

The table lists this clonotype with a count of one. For the CDR3, the DNA is TGCAGTGCACCGAGTGGACAGGAGACCCAGTACTTC. It codes for CSAPSGQETQYF. The rearrangement uses TRBV20-1 and TRBJ2-5; D may be TRBD1 (6 bases). Per the germline V gene, CDR1 is DFQATT and CDR2 is SNEGSKA (reference sequence). This CDR3 region has 12 residues. Trimming pared 6 bases from V and 5 bases from J, leaving 13 bases between.

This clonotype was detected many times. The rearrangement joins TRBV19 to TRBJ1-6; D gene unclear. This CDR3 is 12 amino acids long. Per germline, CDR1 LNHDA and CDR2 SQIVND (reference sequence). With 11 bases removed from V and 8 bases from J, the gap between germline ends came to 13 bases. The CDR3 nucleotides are TGTGCCCCAGAGAGCATTCATTCACCCCTCCACTTT. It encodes CAPESIHSPLHF.

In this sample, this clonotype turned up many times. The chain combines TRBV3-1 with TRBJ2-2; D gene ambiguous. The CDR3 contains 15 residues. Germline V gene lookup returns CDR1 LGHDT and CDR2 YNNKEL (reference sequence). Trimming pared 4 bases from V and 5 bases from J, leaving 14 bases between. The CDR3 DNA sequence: TGTGCCAGCAGCCCCGGTACGGGTCGGACCGGGGAGCTGTTTTTT. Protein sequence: CASSPGTGRTGELFF.

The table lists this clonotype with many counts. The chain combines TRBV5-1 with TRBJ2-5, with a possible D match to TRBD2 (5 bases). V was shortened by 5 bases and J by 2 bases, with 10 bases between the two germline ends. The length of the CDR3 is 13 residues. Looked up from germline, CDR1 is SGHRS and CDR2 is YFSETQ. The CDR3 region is CASRSGVQETQYF. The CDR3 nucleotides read TGCGCCAGCAGGTCCGGGGTACAAGAGACCCAGTACTTC.

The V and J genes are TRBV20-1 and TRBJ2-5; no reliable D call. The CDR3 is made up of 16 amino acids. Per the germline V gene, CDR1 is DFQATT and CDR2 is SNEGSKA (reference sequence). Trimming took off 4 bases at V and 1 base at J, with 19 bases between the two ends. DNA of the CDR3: TGCAGTGCTACAAGACGAGGACGGCCCATCCAAGAGACCCAGTACTTC. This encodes CSATRRGRPIQETQYF.

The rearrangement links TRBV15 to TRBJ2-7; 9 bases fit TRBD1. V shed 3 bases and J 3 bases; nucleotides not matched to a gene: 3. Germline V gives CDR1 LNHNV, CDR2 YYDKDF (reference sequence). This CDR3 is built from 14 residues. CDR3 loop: CATSSYRGLYEQYF. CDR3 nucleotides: TGTGCCACCAGCAGCTACAGGGGGCTCTACGAGCAGTACTTC.

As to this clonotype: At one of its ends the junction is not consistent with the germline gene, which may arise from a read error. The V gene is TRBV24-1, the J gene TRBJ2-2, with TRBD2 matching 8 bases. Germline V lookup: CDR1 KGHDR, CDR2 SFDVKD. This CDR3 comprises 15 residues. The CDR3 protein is CATRGAGAQRGELFF. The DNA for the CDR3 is TGTGCTACCAGAGGAGCGGGGGCCCAAAGGGGGGAGCTGTTTTTT.

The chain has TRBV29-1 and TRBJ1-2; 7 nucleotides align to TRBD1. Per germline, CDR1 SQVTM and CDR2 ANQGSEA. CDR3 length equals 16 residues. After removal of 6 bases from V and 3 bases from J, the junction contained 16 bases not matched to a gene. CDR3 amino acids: CSVLLPLQGRDYGYTF. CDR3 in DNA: TGCAGCGTCCTTCTACCCTTACAGGGGAGGGACTATGGCTACACCTTC.

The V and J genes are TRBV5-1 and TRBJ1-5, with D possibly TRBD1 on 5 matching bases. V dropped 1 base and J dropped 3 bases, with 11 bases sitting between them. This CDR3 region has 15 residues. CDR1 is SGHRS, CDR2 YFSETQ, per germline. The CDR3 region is CASSLRRQINQPQHF. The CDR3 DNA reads TGCGCCAGCAGCTTGAGGAGACAGATCAATCAGCCCCAGCATTTT.

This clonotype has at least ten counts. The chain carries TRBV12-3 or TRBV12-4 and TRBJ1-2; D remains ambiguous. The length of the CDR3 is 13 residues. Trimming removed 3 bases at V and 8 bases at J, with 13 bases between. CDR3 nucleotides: TGTGCCAGCAGTTTGGGCTTCCCAGAGGGCTACACCTTC. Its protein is CASSLGFPEGYTF.

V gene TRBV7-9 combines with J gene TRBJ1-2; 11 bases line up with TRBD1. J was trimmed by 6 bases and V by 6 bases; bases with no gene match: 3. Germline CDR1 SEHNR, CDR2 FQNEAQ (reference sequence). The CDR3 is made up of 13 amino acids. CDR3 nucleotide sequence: TGTGCCAGCAGGGGACAGGGGGAACATGGCTACACCTTC. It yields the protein CASRGQGEHGYTF.

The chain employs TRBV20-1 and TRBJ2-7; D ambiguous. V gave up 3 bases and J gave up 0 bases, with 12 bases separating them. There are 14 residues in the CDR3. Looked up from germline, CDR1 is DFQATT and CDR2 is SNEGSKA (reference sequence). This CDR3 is CSARGGRSSYEQYF. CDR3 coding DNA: TGCAGTGCTAGGGGTGGACGAAGCTCCTACGAGCAGTACTTC.

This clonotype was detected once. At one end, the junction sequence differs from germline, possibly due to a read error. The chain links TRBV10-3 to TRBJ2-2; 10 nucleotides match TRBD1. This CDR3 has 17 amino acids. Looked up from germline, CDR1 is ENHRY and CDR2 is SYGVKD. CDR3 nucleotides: TGTGCCGTCAGTTCCGTACCCGGGACAGGGGCCACCGGGGAGCTGTTTTTT. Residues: CAVSSVPGTGATGELFF.